These T cell receptor beta chains were read from a single sample in a study of T cell clonotyping in hematopoietic cell transplantation. Repertoires were generated with immunoSEQ multiplex PCR, while TCRdb's copy carries only in-frame clones and drops some. The repertoire consists of some 29,000 clones, with roughly 80% occurring once and the leading ten covering under 7%. Material: peripheral blood mononuclear cells, obtained before stem cell transplant. All receptors derive from a woman in her 30s with chronic myeloid leukemia. Some clones in this sample may be carry-over from other donors' samples. The CDR3 runs from the conserved cysteine through the conserved F or W. D genes are given only for firm matches. Clone size, where shown, is once, few, many, or a class for clones that have expanded.

clone size | D gene | CDR3 length | J gene | V gene | CDR3 DNA | CDR3 protein
- | - | 14 | TRBJ2-3 | TRBV27 | TGTGCCAGCAGTTGGCAAGCGAGCACAGATACGCAGTATTTT | CASSWQASTDTQYF
- | - | 15 | TRBJ1-1 | TRBV9 | TGTGCCAGCAGCGTAGAGGGGGGTTTCGGGGCTGAAGCTTTCTTT | CASSVEGGFGAEAFF
- | - | 14 | TRBJ1-1 | TRBV19 | TGTGCCAGTAGTATAAACATTCGTGGCACTGAAGCTTTCTTT | CASSINIRGTEAFF
few | - | 13 | TRBJ1-5 | TRBV2 | TGTGCCAGCAGTAAACATAGCAATCAGCCCCAGCATTTT | CASSKHSNQPQHF
- | TRBD1 | 13 | TRBJ1-1 | TRBV6-6 | TGTGCCAGCACCCTACAGGGGGCGGTAGAAGCTTTCTTT | CASTLQGAVEAFF
few | - | 15 | TRBJ1-2 | TRBV27 | TGTGCCAGCAGTATGACCCGGGCTGTATGGTATGGCTACACCTTC | CASSMTRAVWYGYTF
- | - | 13 | TRBJ1-6 | TRBV30 | TGTGCCTGGAGTACAAGTAGCTTCTCTCCCCTCCACTTT | CAWSTSSFSPLHF
- | TRBD1 | 18 | TRBJ2-2 | TRBV7-6 | TGTGCCAGCAGCTTATCGACACAGGGGGATATTTCTCCCGGGGAGCTGTTTTTT | CASSLSTQGDISPGELFF
- | - | 12 | TRBJ2-7 | TRBV7-2 | TGTGCCAGCAGCTTAGCATTGGGCGAGCAGTACTTC | CASSLALGEQYF
- | TRBD1 | 16 | TRBJ2-3 | TRBV7-2 | TGTGCCAGCAGCTTACGGACAGGAGCTAGCACAGATACGCAGTATTTT | CASSLRTGASTDTQYF
- | - | 15 | TRBJ2-5 | TRBV9 | TGTGCCAGCAGCGTAGTAGGGGGGGGCCGAGAGACCCAGTACTTC | CASSVVGGGRETQYF
- | - | 18 | TRBJ1-1 | TRBV28 | TGTGCCAGCAGTTTAATAAGCGACTGGTACGGGGATTTGTTTGAAGCTTTCTTT | CASSLISDWYGDLFEAFF
- | - | 15 | TRBJ1-2 | TRBV6-5 | TGTGCCAGCAGTTCCACATACACCCGGAACTATGGCTACACCTTC | CASSSTYTRNYGYTF
- | - | 16 | TRBJ1-2 | TRBV6-1 | TGTGCCAGCAGTGAAAGGATTGGGAGGGTTGAATATGGCTACACCTTC | CASSERIGRVEYGYTF
- | - | 10 | TRBJ2-5 | TRBV28 | TGTGCCAGCGCTAGAGAGACCCAGTACTTC | CASARETQYF
once | - | 13 | TRBJ1-6 | TRBV6-5 | TGTGCCAGCAGGTTACATACAGAGTCACCCCTCCACTTT | CASRLHTESPLHF
- | TRBD1 | 16 | TRBJ1-1 | TRBV6-6 | TGTGCCAGCAGTAAGGACAGGGCGCCTTTGAACACTGAAGCTTTCTTT | CASSKDRAPLNTEAFF
- | - | 13 | TRBJ1-2 | TRBV5-4 | TGTGCCAGCAGCCTAGAGGCGGAATATGGCTACACCTTC | CASSLEAEYGYTF
- | - | 14 | TRBJ2-2 | TRBV5-1 | TGCGCCAGCAGACCGGGATCCAGGGCCGGGGAGCTGTTTTTT | CASRPGSRAGELFF
few | - | 16 | TRBJ2-3 | TRBV19 | TGTGCCAGTACCCCCCGGGGCAGGGGAGGCACAGATACGCAGTATTTT | CASTPRGRGGTDTQYF